Below, one T cell receptor beta chain is given with its context. The data originate from a study of OX40 agonist ivuxolimab in advanced cancers. CDR3 length equals 16 residues. Germline CDR1 MNHEY, CDR2 SMNVEV (reference sequence). V lost 0 bases and J lost 0, with 6 bases in between. Some clones are missing from TCRdb's copy, which holds only in-frame ones; the method was immunoSEQ multiplex PCR. The sample has around 81,000 clones, 80% to 90% seen once. The V call is TRBV27, the J call TRBJ1-6, with no clear D. This sequence originates from an adult with an advanced solid tumor such as melanoma, head and neck, liver or kidney cancer. The sequencing here drew on CD4+ or CD8+ T cells sorted from blood, taken in a trial of the OX40 agonist ivuxolimab. The chain's CDR3 is CASSLSPSSYNSPLHF. DNA for the CDR3: TGTGCCAGCAGTTTATCCCCGAGCTCCTATAATTCACCCCTCCACTTT.